The text below deals with one T cell receptor (beta chain). Its antigen is currently unknown. Gene names follow the mouse nomenclature. Read data end 1 residue before the CDR3 end; the end is taken from the germline J gene. This entry comes from a study of tissue T cells after allogeneic stem cell transplantation. Study-level results: In patients and mice, blood and spleen missed much of tissue repertoire. Few T cell clones were shared across patients, but motif clusters showed tissue-specific shared signatures.

The time point is: mouse harvest day 14 after allogeneic transplant. The graft held 10^6 splenic CD5+ T cells and 10^7 T-cell-depleted bone marrow cells. Mice had MHC-mismatched B6 into BALB/c GVHD, sampled day 7 or 14. TCRbeta CDR3 was sequenced at survey depth with template counts. The method was immunoSEQ multiplex PCR; TCRdb's version includes in-frame clones alone and lacks a portion of them. Of some 1,000 clones listed, 45% to 50% are singletons. Germline V CDR1 and CDR2: SGHND, FRSKSL. The CDR3 is made up of 13 amino acids. Trimming stripped 3 bases from V and 6 bases from J, with 9 bases between.

The TCR comes from a female BALB/c mouse given C57BL/6 T cells with graft-versus-host disease after an allogeneic hematopoietic cell transplant. Sequencing used spleen. V and J are TRBV15 and TRBJ1-5; no clear D gene. The CDR3 sequence is CASSFTERQAPLF. The CDR3 bases that were read are TGTGCCAGCAGTTTCACAGAGCGCCAGGCTCCGCTT.